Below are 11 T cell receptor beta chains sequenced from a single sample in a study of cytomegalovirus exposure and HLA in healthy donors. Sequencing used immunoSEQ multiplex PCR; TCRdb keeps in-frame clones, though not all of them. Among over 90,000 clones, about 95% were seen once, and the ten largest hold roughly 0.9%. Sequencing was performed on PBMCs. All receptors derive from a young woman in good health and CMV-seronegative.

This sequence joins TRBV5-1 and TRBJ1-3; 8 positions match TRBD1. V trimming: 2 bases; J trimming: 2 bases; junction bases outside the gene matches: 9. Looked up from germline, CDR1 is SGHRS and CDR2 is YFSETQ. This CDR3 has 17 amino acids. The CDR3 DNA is TGCGCCAGCAGCTTCTGGACAGGGAGTTTGGCTGGAAACACCATATATTTT. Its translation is CASSFWTGSLAGNTIYF.

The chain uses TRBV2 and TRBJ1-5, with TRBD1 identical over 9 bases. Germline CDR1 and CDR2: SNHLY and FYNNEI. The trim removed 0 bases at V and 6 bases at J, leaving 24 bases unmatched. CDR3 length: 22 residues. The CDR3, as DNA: TGTGCCAGCAGTGAAGCGGGGATTTCTAGGGACAGGGTAACTTCGGTGGGTCAGCCCCAGCATTTT. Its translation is CASSEAGISRDRVTSVGQPQHF.

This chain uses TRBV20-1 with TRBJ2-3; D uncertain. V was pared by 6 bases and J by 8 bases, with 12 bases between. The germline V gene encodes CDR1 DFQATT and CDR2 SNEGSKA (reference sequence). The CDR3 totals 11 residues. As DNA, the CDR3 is TGCAGTGCCCCGAGAGGTGGTACGCAGTATTTT. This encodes CSAPRGGTQYF.

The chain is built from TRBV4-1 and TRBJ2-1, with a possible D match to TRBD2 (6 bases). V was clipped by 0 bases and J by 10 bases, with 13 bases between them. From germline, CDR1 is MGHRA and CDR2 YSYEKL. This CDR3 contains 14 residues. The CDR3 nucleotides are TGCGCCAGCAGCCAAGAGGGGAGGACCTTAGAGCAGTTCTTC. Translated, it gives CASSQEGRTLEQFF.

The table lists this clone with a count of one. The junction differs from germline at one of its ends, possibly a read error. The CDR3 nucleotides are TGTGCTAGCAGCTTAGAGGGGTTGGGGAATGAGCAGTTCTTC. This encodes CASSLEGLGNEQFF. The rearrangement joins TRBV7-7 to TRBJ2-1; possibly TRBD1 or TRBD2 for D (5 bases each). Germline CDR1 is SSHAT and CDR2 is FNYEAQ (reference sequence). This CDR3 comprises 14 residues.

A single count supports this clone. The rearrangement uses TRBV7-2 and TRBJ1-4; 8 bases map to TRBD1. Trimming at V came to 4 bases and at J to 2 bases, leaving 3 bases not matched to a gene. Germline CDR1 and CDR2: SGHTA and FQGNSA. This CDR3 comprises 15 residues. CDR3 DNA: TGTGCCAGCAGCTCCCGACAGGGGACTAATGAAAAACTGTTTTTT. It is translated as CASSSRQGTNEKLFF.

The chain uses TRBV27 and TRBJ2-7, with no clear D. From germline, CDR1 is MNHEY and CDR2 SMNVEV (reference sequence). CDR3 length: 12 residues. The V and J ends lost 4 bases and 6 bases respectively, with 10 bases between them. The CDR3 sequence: CASSSPGVEQYF. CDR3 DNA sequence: TGTGCCAGCAGTTCCCCAGGCGTCGAGCAGTACTTC.

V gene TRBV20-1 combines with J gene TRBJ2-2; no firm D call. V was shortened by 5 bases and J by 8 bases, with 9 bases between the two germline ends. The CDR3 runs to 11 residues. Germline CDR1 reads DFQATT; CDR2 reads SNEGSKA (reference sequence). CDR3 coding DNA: TGCAGTGCTCCGGGTGGAGGGGAGCTGTTTTTT. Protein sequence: CSAPGGGELFF.

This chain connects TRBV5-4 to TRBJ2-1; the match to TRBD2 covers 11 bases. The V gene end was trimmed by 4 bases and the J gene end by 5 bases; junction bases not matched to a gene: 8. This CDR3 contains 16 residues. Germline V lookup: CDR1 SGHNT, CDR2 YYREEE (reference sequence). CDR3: CASSGNSGGVNNEQFF. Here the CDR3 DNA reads TGTGCCAGCAGCGGGAATAGCGGGGGGGTAAACAATGAGCAGTTCTTC.

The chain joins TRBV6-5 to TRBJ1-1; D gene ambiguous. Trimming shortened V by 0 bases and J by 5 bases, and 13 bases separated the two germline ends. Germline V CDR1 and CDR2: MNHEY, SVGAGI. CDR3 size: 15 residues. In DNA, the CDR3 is TGTGCCAGCAGTTACTCGAGGTTGGTGGAAACTGAAGCTTTCTTT. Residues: CASSYSRLVETEAFF.

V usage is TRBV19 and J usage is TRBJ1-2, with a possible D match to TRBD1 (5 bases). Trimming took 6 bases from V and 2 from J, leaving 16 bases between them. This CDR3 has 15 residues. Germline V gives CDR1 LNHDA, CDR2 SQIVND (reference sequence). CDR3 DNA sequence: TGTGCCAGTAGCCCTGACCGGGGGTCAAACTATGGCTACACCTTC. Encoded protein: CASSPDRGSNYGYTF.